The present entry profiles one TCR beta chain with its context. The record originates from a study of identical twins. One entry per CDR3 protein, called by TCRdb with MiXCR from the 5' RACE reads. The repertoire includes some 190,000 distinct CDR3 sequences, roughly 15% of them detected once, and 35% to 50% sits in the top ten. Trimming pared 3 bases from V and 0 bases from J, leaving 14 bases between. Germline loops: CDR1 SQVTM, CDR2 ANQGSEA. CDR3 size: 16 residues. Each donor (without exception) was a healthy Caucasian. The data were also submitted as part of a second study, on T cells expressing NK-cell markers. That study reports: In a few donors, dominant clonotypes made up about 25-60.1% of CD3+CD56-NKG2C+ cells.

The TCR comes from a young woman in good health. Material for sequencing was CD8+ T cells sorted from blood. The chain carries TRBV29-1 and TRBJ2-2; TRBD1 is a possible D gene (6 bases). In nucleotides, the CDR3 is TGCAGCGTTGAGCCGGGGACAACCACGAACACCGGGGAGCTGTTTTTT. It specifies CSVEPGTTTNTGELFF.